This is a list of T cell receptor beta chains from one sample in a study of T-cell reconstitution after alpha-beta-depleted transplantation in children. TCRdb reprocessed the PCR reads via MiXCR and lists one record per CDR3 protein. Among more than 120,000 distinct CDR3 sequences, 8% to 10% were seen once, and the ten largest hold 15% to 20%. This specimen was PBMCs, mostly from graft donor cells, taken 180 days after TCRalphabeta/CD19-depleted stem cell transplant. These receptors were obtained from a female patient between 2 and 10 years old who had a stem cell transplant for congenital amegakaryocytic thrombocytopenia, so the T cells may come from the graft donor. Each CDR3 is given with its conserved first and last residue. Fields, in order: J gene, CDR3 length, clone size, V gene, D gene, CDR3 DNA, CDR3 protein. D genes are given only for firm matches. Only some rows state a clone size, as once, few, many or a class for expanded clones.

TRBJ2-1	13	many	TRBV13	TRBD2	TGTGCCAGCAGCCTTCGGGGGGACAATGAGCAGTTCTTC	CASSLRGDNEQFF
TRBJ2-2	17	many	TRBV5-1	TRBD2	TGCGCCAGCAAGGGACTAGCGGGAGGGCCCTTCACCGGGGAGCTGTTTTTT	CASKGLAGGPFTGELFF
TRBJ1-1	15	few	TRBV2	.	TGTGCCAGCAGTGAAGCGCGATTGGGGCAAATTGAAGCTTTCTTT	CASSEARLGQIEAFF
TRBJ1-2	12	many	TRBV20-1	.	TGCAGTGCTTCAAGGACGGCCTATGGCTACACCTTC	CSASRTAYGYTF
TRBJ1-5	15	many	TRBV12-3/TRBV12-4	.	TGTGCCAGCAGTCGAACAGGGAGGAGCAATCAGCCCCAGCATTTT	CASSRTGRSNQPQHF
TRBJ2-7	15	many	TRBV28	TRBD1	TGTGCCAGCAGTTTAATCGCCGGGACAGCCTACGAGCAGTACTTC	CASSLIAGTAYEQYF
TRBJ2-2	20	.	TRBV12-3/TRBV12-4	.	TGTGCCAGCAGTTTTCGTGGCCTCACCACGTTAGTCGGTTACACCGGGGAGCTGTTTTTT	CASSFRGLTTLVGYTGELFF
TRBJ1-1	16	.	TRBV6-2/TRBV6-3	.	TGTGCCAGCAGTTACAAGGGGCGGCTTCGAGGCACTGAAGCTTTCTTT	CASSYKGRLRGTEAFF
TRBJ2-5	13	many	TRBV5-1	.	TGCGCCAGCAGCCTGGACAGACAAGAGACCCAGTACTTC	CASSLDRQETQYF
TRBJ2-3	14	many	TRBV7-8	.	TGTGCCAGCGCAGGGGCAGGGTTTCCAGATACGCAGTATTTT	CASAGAGFPDTQYF
TRBJ2-2	13	.	TRBV6-1	TRBD2	TGTGCCAGCAGCCGAGCGGGAGCCGGGGAGCTGTTTTTT	CASSRAGAGELFF
TRBJ1-6	15	many	TRBV2	.	TGTGCCAGCAGCGTACGTTATGGGGAGAATTCACCCCTCCACTTT	CASSVRYGENSPLHF
TRBJ2-7	11	many	TRBV12-3/TRBV12-4	.	TGTGCCAGCAGTTCCGGGACTGAAGAGGACTTC	CASSSGTEEDF
TRBJ2-7	14	many	TRBV5-1	TRBD1	TGCGCCAGCAGCTTGGGGTACACAGGGGACGAGCAGTACTTC	CASSLGYTGDEQYF
TRBJ2-7	15	many	TRBV12-3/TRBV12-4	TRBD1	TGTGCCAGCAGTCCTGATCGGGACAGTATCTACGAGCAGTACTTC	CASSPDRDSIYEQYF
TRBJ2-7	15	few	TRBV30	TRBD1	TGTGCCTGGAGTGCCCACAGGGGTCGAAAAAACGAGCAGTACTTC	CAWSAHRGRKNEQYF
TRBJ2-2	15	medium-sized	TRBV7-3	TRBD2	TGTGCCAGCAGCCTGCGACTAGCAAACACCGGGGAGCTGTTTTTT	CASSLRLANTGELFF
TRBJ2-7	14	few	TRBV7-2	TRBD1	TGTGCCAGCAGCTTAGTGGCAGGACAGGGGGAGCAGTACTTC	CASSLVAGQGEQYF
TRBJ1-5	13	many	TRBV6-6	.	TGTGCCAGCAGTTCCTACAAGGGGCAGCCCCAGCATTTT	CASSSYKGQPQHF
TRBJ2-3	14	few	TRBV29-1	TRBD1	TGCAGCGTACGGACAGGGGGCGCCTCAGATACGCAGTATTTT	CSVRTGGASDTQYF
TRBJ2-5	14	many	TRBV12-3/TRBV12-4	.	TGTGCCAGCAGTTTAGGGGGAGGACAAGAGACCCAGTACTTC	CASSLGGGQETQYF
TRBJ1-1	15	.	TRBV3-1	.	TGTGCCAGCAGTCAGGGACACCGATTGAACACTGAAGCTTTCTTT	CASSQGHRLNTEAFF
TRBJ2-7	13	many	TRBV20-1	.	TGCAGTGCTAGCCCGACAGCGTCCTACGAGCAGTACTTC	CSASPTASYEQYF
TRBJ1-5	14	many	TRBV6-1	.	TGTGCCACCCATTCGCCGTCAGGGAATCAGCCCCAGCATTTT	CATHSPSGNQPQHF
TRBJ2-1	15	.	TRBV20-1	.	TGCAGTGCGCAGGACGTCGGGTCCCCAATCAATGAGCAGTTCTTC	CSAQDVGSPINEQFF
TRBJ2-7	15	many	TRBV7-9	TRBD1	TGTGCCAGCAGGCATGCCAGGACCCAGGGGGACGAGCAGTACTTC	CASRHARTQGDEQYF
TRBJ1-1	13	.	TRBV20-1	.	TGCAGTGCTAGACACGGGGGTCGGACTGAAGCTTTCTTT	CSARHGGRTEAFF
TRBJ1-5	14	many	TRBV10-3	.	TGTGCCATCAGTGAAAGGGTGACACGGAAGCCCCAGCATTTT	CAISERVTRKPQHF
TRBJ2-7	12	.	TRBV7-2	.	TGTGCCAGCAGCCCCCCCGCCTACGAGCAGTACTTC	CASSPPAYEQYF
TRBJ1-5	14	few	TRBV6-5	.	TGTGCCAGCAGTTACTCGGGGGCGCGTGGGCCCCAGCATTTT	CASSYSGARGPQHF
TRBJ1-4	15	many	TRBV4-3	.	TGCGCCAGCAGCCACGGGGCCGCAACTAATGAAAAACTGTTTTTT	CASSHGAATNEKLFF
TRBJ1-5	15	.	TRBV6-1	.	TGTGCCAGCAGCCCATTAAGGGTCGGCAATCAGCCCCAGCATTTT	CASSPLRVGNQPQHF
TRBJ2-7	14	many	TRBV10-3	.	TGTGCCATCAGGGCCAGGACAGACCTCGGCGAGCAGTACTTC	CAIRARTDLGEQYF
TRBJ2-1	12	many	TRBV3-1	.	TGTGCCAGCAGCCAAGGTTGGGGTGAGCAGTTCTTC	CASSQGWGEQFF
TRBJ2-2	13	many	TRBV30	.	TGTGCCTGGAGTGGGCAGCTCACCGGGGAGCTGTTTTTT	CAWSGQLTGELFF
TRBJ1-1	14	many	TRBV7-2	.	TGTGCCAGCAGCCTCCAGGCGGCGAACACTGAAGCTTTCTTT	CASSLQAANTEAFF
TRBJ1-2	17	few	TRBV20-1	.	TGCAGTGCTAGAGATGTTTTAAAGACCCCTGAGTACTATGGCTACACCTTC	CSARDVLKTPEYYGYTF
TRBJ1-4	16	many	TRBV28	TRBD1	TGTGCCAGCAGTTTGGTTGGTGGGACAGCTAATGAAAAACTGTTTTTT	CASSLVGGTANEKLFF
TRBJ1-1	15	many	TRBV18	.	TGTGCCAGCTCACCAATCATGGCCGCGAACACTGAAGCTTTCTTT	CASSPIMAANTEAFF
TRBJ1-3	14	many	TRBV20-1	TRBD1	TGCAGTGCTAGACTACAGGGGACACCCAACACCATATATTTT	CSARLQGTPNTIYF
TRBJ2-5	14	many	TRBV28	TRBD1	TGTGCCAGCAGTTCGACAGGGGGCGGAGAGACCCAGTACTTC	CASSSTGGGETQYF
TRBJ2-2	14	many	TRBV2	.	TGTGCCAGCAGTGAACCGAGGAACACCGGGGAGCTGTTTTTT	CASSEPRNTGELFF
TRBJ2-7	14	many	TRBV7-7	.	TGTGCCAGCAGCCCCTCTAGATCGTCCTACGAGCAGTACTTC	CASSPSRSSYEQYF
TRBJ1-1	14	many	TRBV5-1	TRBD1	TGCGCCAGCAGCTTCGGACAGGGGGAGTCTGAAGCTTTCTTT	CASSFGQGESEAFF
TRBJ2-1	17	many	TRBV6-5	.	TGTGCCAGCAAGAGTGGGAGTTTGGTTCCAACCGGCGGTGAGCAGTTCTTC	CASKSGSLVPTGGEQFF
TRBJ2-1	13	.	TRBV20-1	.	TGCAGTGCTAGAGATCCAACGCGAACTGAGCAGTTCTTC	CSARDPTRTEQFF
TRBJ2-2	14	few	TRBV7-9	.	TGTGCCAGCATCATCGGAGTTCGCACCGGGGAGCTGTTTTTT	CASIIGVRTGELFF
TRBJ2-7	16	.	TRBV6-5	TRBD1	TGTGCCAGCAGTTCAGGGACAGGCCGGATCTCCTACGAGCAGTACTTC	CASSSGTGRISYEQYF
TRBJ2-2	17	few	TRBV5-1	.	TGCGCCAGCAGCTTGGCCGCAGGGCCGGGTGACACCGGGGAGCTGTTTTTT	CASSLAAGPGDTGELFF
TRBJ2-7	14	medium-sized	TRBV5-1	TRBD1	TGCGCCAGCAGCGAAGGGACAGCTGAGTACGAGCAGTACTTC	CASSEGTAEYEQYF
TRBJ2-5	14	.	TRBV7-2	TRBD2	TGTGCCAGCACGGTGACTAGCGGAAGGGAGACCCAGTACTTC	CASTVTSGRETQYF
TRBJ2-1	12	many	TRBV11-3	.	TGTGCCAGCAGCTCAGGGGCTATTGAGCAGTTCTTC	CASSSGAIEQFF
TRBJ2-5	13	many	TRBV5-1	.	TGCGCCAGCAGCTTGGTTTGGGGGGAGACCCAGTACTTC	CASSLVWGETQYF